The 30 T cell receptor beta chains in this list originate from one sample, sequenced in a study of OX40 agonist ivuxolimab in advanced cancers. Using immunoSEQ multiplex PCR, the repertoire was profiled, and TCRdb retains in-frame clones only, with some absent. The sample includes about 55,000 clones, around 88% seen only once; the top ten take about an eighth. Material: CD4+ or CD8+ T cells sorted from blood, obtained in a trial of the OX40 agonist ivuxolimab. Receptors originate from an adult with an advanced solid tumor such as melanoma, head and neck, liver or kidney cancer.

This clone was found once. The chain uses TRBV28 and TRBJ2-1; 11 nucleotides match TRBD1. Trimming cost V 1 base and J 4 bases; bases outside gene matches: 3. CDR1 MDHEN and CDR2 SYDVKM come from the germline V gene. This CDR3 comprises 16 residues. CDR3 sequence reads: CASSLYGQGAYNEQFF. The CDR3 DNA sequence: TGTGCCAGCAGTTTATACGGACAGGGGGCTTACAATGAGCAGTTCTTC.

V usage is TRBV2 and J usage is TRBJ2-5; TRBD2 agrees at 9 bases. After removal of 7 bases from V and 4 bases from J, the junction contained 10 bases not matched to a gene. Germline assignment: CDR1 SNHLY and CDR2 FYNNEI. This CDR3 comprises 15 residues. This CDR3 is CASKASGIYSETQYF. CDR3 bases: TGTGCCAGCAAGGCTAGCGGGATCTACTCAGAGACCCAGTACTTC.

V gene TRBV5-1 combines with J gene TRBJ2-7; 8 bases map to TRBD1. The CDR3 sequence is 13 residues long. Looked up from germline, CDR1 is SGHRS and CDR2 is YFSETQ. J was trimmed by 1 base and V by 7 bases; bases with no gene match: 4. The CDR3 sequence is CASAGDRSYEQYF. The DNA for the CDR3 is TGCGCCAGCGCCGGGGACAGGTCCTACGAGCAGTACTTC.

The chain couples TRBV6-1 to TRBJ2-3; D not certain. The CDR3 loop spans 12 amino acids. The V end was cut by 6 bases, the J end by 3 bases, with 7 bases between. CDR1 and CDR2 (germline): MNHNS, SASEGT. This chain's CDR3 is CASRAFTDTQYF. DNA of the CDR3: TGTGCCAGCAGGGCATTTACAGATACGCAGTATTTT.

This CDR3 is CASDVWGEQYF. CDR3 DNA sequence: TGTGCCAGCGACGTGTGGGGCGAGCAGTACTTC. The chain joins TRBV2 to TRBJ2-7; D unresolved. CDR1 and CDR2 (germline): SNHLY, FYNNEI. This CDR3 has 11 residues. Trimming stripped 8 bases from V and 6 bases from J, with 11 bases between.

V and J are TRBV11-2 and TRBJ2-3; D is uncertain. Trimming left V 5 bases short and J 5 bases short, with 8 bases between. Germline CDR1 and CDR2: SGHAT and FQNNGV. The CDR3 spans 12 residues. The CDR3 loop is CASSPRRDTQYF. In DNA, the CDR3 is TGTGCCAGCAGCCCTAGAAGAGATACGCAGTATTTT.

This chain uses TRBV7-6 with TRBJ2-1; 15 bases agree with TRBD2. The CDR3 contains 16 residues. Germline CDR1 is SGHVS and CDR2 is FNYEAQ. Losses at the gene ends were 4 bases for V and 9 bases for J; bases not matched to a gene: 7. The CDR3 sequence is CASSSDGLAGGFEQFF. As DNA, the CDR3 is TGTGCCAGCAGCTCAGATGGACTAGCGGGAGGGTTTGAGCAGTTCTTC.

The rearrangement joins TRBV5-4 to TRBJ2-3, with D hard to call. The CDR3 spans 15 residues. V lost 0 bases and J 3 bases, leaving 11 bases between the germline ends. The germline V gene has CDR1 SGHNT and CDR2 YYREEE (reference sequence). CDR3 in DNA: TGTGCCAGCAGCTTGGTGACGGAGCTAACAGATACGCAGTATTTT. Translation: CASSLVTELTDTQYF.

The chain couples TRBV6-6 to TRBJ1-4, with no clear D. V was trimmed by 8 bases and J by 6 bases, leaving 10 bases between them. CDR1 is MNHNY and CDR2 is SVGAGI in the germline V gene (reference sequence). The length of the CDR3 is 12 residues. This CDR3 reads CASSRGDEKLFF. Here the CDR3 DNA reads TGTGCCAGCTCCCGGGGAGATGAAAAACTGTTTTTT.

The chain combines TRBV28 with TRBJ2-7, with D hard to call. The CDR3 is 11 amino acids. V was pared by 9 bases and J by 5 bases, with 11 bases between. Germline-derived CDR1 and CDR2 are MDHEN and SYDVKM. In nucleotides, the CDR3 is TGTGCCAGTGCCGGGCGCGACGAGCAGTACTTC. Its protein product is CASAGRDEQYF.

The chain recombines TRBV4-1 with TRBJ2-7; tentative D call: TRBD2 (5 bases). Trimming took 0 bases from V and 4 from J, leaving 19 bases between them. CDR1 is MGHRA, CDR2 YSYEKL, per germline. The CDR3 runs to 17 residues. The CDR3 DNA is TGCGCCAGCAGCCAAGATTCTGGTCCAGCGGACCCATACGAGCAGTACTTC. Amino acid sequence: CASSQDSGPADPYEQYF.

The chain is built from TRBV2 and TRBJ1-3, with D maybe TRBD1 (5 bases). This CDR3 spans 16 amino acids. With 3 bases removed from V and 1 base from J, the gap between germline ends came to 13 bases. Germline V CDR1 and CDR2: SNHLY, FYNNEI. CDR3 nucleotides: TGTGCCAGCAGTGAGAACAGGCGCTCATCTGGAAACACCATATATTTT. Encoded protein: CASSENRRSSGNTIYF. Looking up the rest from reference TRBV2 and TRBJ1-3 gives the full variable domain: EPEVTQTPSHQVTQMGQEVILRCVPISNHLYFYWYRQILGQKVEFLVSFYNNEISEKSEIFDDQFSVERPDGSNFTLKIRSTKLEDSAMYFCASSENRRSSGNTIYFGEGSWLTVV.

V is TRBV7-9 and J is TRBJ2-4; 7 bases match TRBD1. There are 14 residues in the CDR3. V dropped 10 bases and J dropped 0; count of bases not matched to a gene: 6. The germline gives CDR1 SEHNR, CDR2 FQNEAQ (reference sequence). Written as DNA, the CDR3 is TGTGCCACGGGACAGTTAATAGCCAAAAACATTCAGTACTTC. As protein: CATGQLIAKNIQYF.

This chain connects TRBV29-1 to TRBJ2-7; tentatively, D is TRBD1 (7 bases). The ends were cut back, 5 bases at V and 7 bases at J, with 15 bases in the middle. CDR3 size: 12 residues. Germline V gene lookup returns CDR1 SQVTM and CDR2 ANQGSEA. CDR3 sequence: CSVRQGGGEQYF. The CDR3 DNA reads TGCAGCGTTAGACAGGGAGGAGGGGAGCAGTACTTC.

The DNA of the CDR3 is TGTGCCAGCAGTGTTAAGATAGGGACTAATGAAAAACTGTTTTTT. Its translation: CASSVKIGTNEKLFF. This chain uses TRBV6-1 with TRBJ1-4; D gene ambiguous. The CDR3 spans 15 residues. Deletions cut 4 bases from V and 2 bases from J, with 11 bases between. In germline, CDR1 is MNHNS, CDR2 SASEGT.

Only one count was recorded for this clone. The chain is built from TRBV23-1 and TRBJ1-5; TRBD1 agrees at 10 bases. TRBV23-1 is noted as an ORF with a role that remains uncertain. The CDR3 spans 17 residues. Trimming removed 6 bases from V and 5 bases from J; junction bases left unmatched: 13. CDR3 sequence (DNA): TGCGCCAGCAGGTCAACCCGGGACAGGGGACCCCATCAGCCCCAGCATTTT. It codes for CASRSTRDRGPHQPQHF.

This clone was counted once. The V gene is TRBV5-1, the J gene TRBJ1-5; 11 nucleotides align to TRBD1. Unmatched junction bases numbered 5, after V lost 3 bases and J lost 6 bases. Germline CDR1 reads SGHRS; CDR2 reads YFSETQ. This CDR3 has 15 amino acids. The CDR3 bases are TGCGCCAGCAGCTCCGGGACAGGGGGTGCTCAGCCCCAGCATTTT. It is translated as CASSSGTGGAQPQHF.

The chain combines TRBV2 with TRBJ2-3, with D possibly matching TRBD1 (6 bases). The CDR3 extends over 14 amino acids. Per the germline V gene, CDR1 is SNHLY and CDR2 is FYNNEI. The V end was cut by 4 bases, the J end by 4 bases, with 12 bases between. As DNA, the CDR3 is TGTGCCAGCAGTGGGCAGGGGTTCGCAGATACGCAGTATTTT. The encoded protein is CASSGQGFADTQYF.

The chain recombines TRBV10-2 with TRBJ1-5, with 9 bases that match TRBD1. Germline V gene data show CDR1 as WSHSY and CDR2 as SAAADI. V was clipped by 2 bases and J by 4 bases; unmatched bases: 6. The CDR3 is made up of 16 amino acids. DNA for the CDR3: TGCGCCAGCAGTGAGGTTCAGGGACAGGGAAATCAGCCCCAGCATTTT. It specifies CASSEVQGQGNQPQHF.

The CDR3 loop is CASSLYTGTVYNEQFF. The CDR3 DNA reads TGTGCCAGCAGTTTATATACCGGGACAGTCTACAATGAGCAGTTCTTC. The chain combines TRBV28 with TRBJ2-1, with TRBD1 matching over 7 bases. The CDR3 loop spans 16 amino acids. V was pared by 1 base and J by 3 bases, with 6 bases of the junction left unmatched. Germline V gives CDR1 MDHEN, CDR2 SYDVKM.

The V and J genes are TRBV5-1 and TRBJ2-5; 8 bases fit TRBD2. The J segment lost 4 bases and the V segment lost 4 bases, leaving 9 bases of the junction unmatched. Per the germline V gene, CDR1 is SGHRS and CDR2 is YFSETQ. The CDR3 extends over 15 amino acids. Written as DNA, the CDR3 is TGCGCCAGCAGCGTACCCTATGCGGGAGGAGAGACCCAGTACTTC. Residues: CASSVPYAGGETQYF.

The DNA of the CDR3 is TGTGCCAGCAGCTTAAACGGAGCCTACGAGCAGTACTTC. It encodes CASSLNGAYEQYF. V and J are TRBV7-8 and TRBJ2-5, with D uncertain. The J call may be faulty, since TRBJ2-7 better matches the DNA end. Germline lookup yields CDR1 SGHVS and CDR2 FQNEAQ. CDR3 size: 13 residues.

In nucleotides, the CDR3 is TGTGCCAGCAGCGAACAGGGTTCCGGTCAGCCCCAGCATTTT. Translated: CASSEQGSGQPQHF. This chain links TRBV9 with TRBJ1-5; weak D call: TRBD1 (6 bases). Trimming took 3 bases from V and 6 from J, leaving 13 bases between them. The CDR3 extends over 14 amino acids. Germline V gene data show CDR1 as SGDLS and CDR2 as YYNGEE.

The V gene is TRBV28, the J gene TRBJ1-3, with D perhaps matching TRBD1 (6 bases). The CDR3 spans 14 residues. Germline V gene data show CDR1 as MDHEN and CDR2 as SYDVKM. V gave up 7 bases and J gave up 4 bases, with 14 bases separating them. CDR3 sequence reads: CASNRASLGNTIYF. The DNA for the CDR3 is TGTGCCAGCAACAGGGCCTCGCTCGGAAACACCATATATTTT.

V and J are TRBV6-5 and TRBJ1-1; D gene unclear. Germline assignment: CDR1 MNHEY and CDR2 SVGAGI. V was shortened by 8 bases and J by 11 bases, with 15 bases between the two germline ends. The CDR3 spans 11 residues. In nucleotides, the CDR3 is TGTGCCAGCGGCCAGGTTGGGGTCGCTTTCTTT. Encoded protein: CASGQVGVAFF.

V gene TRBV18 combines with J gene TRBJ2-3; 7 positions agree with TRBD1. The CDR3 totals 13 residues. The V gene end was trimmed by 5 bases and the J gene end by 6 bases; junction bases not matched to a gene: 5. Germline CDR1 is KGHSH and CDR2 is LQKENI. CDR3 protein: CASSSDRLDTQYF. The CDR3 region has the DNA TGTGCCAGCTCATCGGACAGGCTTGATACGCAGTATTTT.

This clone has a single count. The CDR3 loop is CASSPPEGVRTEQYF. The CDR3, as DNA: TGTGCCAGCTCACCACCGGAGGGGGTGAGAACTGAGCAGTACTTC. V and J are TRBV18 and TRBJ2-7; tentatively, D is TRBD1 or TRBD2 (6 bases each). The CDR3 totals 15 residues. Germline CDR1 is KGHSH and CDR2 is LQKENI. Trimming took 0 bases from V and 7 from J, leaving 16 bases between them. Complete variable domain (other parts from reference TRBV18 and TRBJ2-7): NAGVMQNPRHLVRRRGQEARLRCSPMKGHSHVYWYRQLPEEGLKFMVYLQKENIIDESGMPKERFSAEFPKEGPSILRIQQVVRGDSAAYFCASSPPEGVRTEQYFGPGTRLTVT.

The genes are TRBV4-1 and TRBJ2-7, with D possibly TRBD1 on 6 matching bases. Trimming cost V 4 bases and J 6 bases, with 13 bases left between them. Germline V CDR1 and CDR2: MGHRA, YSYEKL. The CDR3 runs to 13 residues. CDR3 nucleotides: TGCGCCAGCAGCCGGTACAGGGTTGGCGAGCAGTACTTC. Protein product: CASSRYRVGEQYF.

CDR3 region: CSEAGSSYNEQFF. The CDR3 DNA is TGCAGCGAGGCCGGCAGCTCCTACAATGAGCAGTTCTTC. The gene calls are TRBV29-1 and TRBJ2-1, with D unclear. Germline CDR1 and CDR2: SQVTM and ANQGSEA. CDR3 length equals 13 residues. V gave up 7 bases and J gave up 0 bases, with 10 bases separating them.

The chain is built from TRBV19 and TRBJ1-4; tentatively, D is TRBD1 (6 bases). Germline assignment: CDR1 LNHDA and CDR2 SQIVND (reference sequence). V lost 4 bases and J 10 bases, leaving 19 bases between the germline ends. The CDR3 has 15 amino acids. CDR3 region: CASSTYLGTSGKLFF. The CDR3 bases are TGTGCCAGTAGTACCTACCTCGGGACATCTGGAAAACTGTTTTTT.